Below are 4 T cell receptor beta chains sequenced from a single sample in a study of PD-L1 blockade in urothelial cancer. TCRdb's copy holds only in-frame clones and misses some; the assay was immunoSEQ multiplex PCR. This sample has 35,000 to 45,000 clones, with approximately 89% found just once. Regarding time point: pretreatment peripheral blood. The sequencing here drew on PBMCs, taken around atezolizumab (anti-PD-L1) treatment. These receptors were obtained from a woman aged 55-69 years with urothelial cancer.

The rearrangement links TRBV15 to TRBJ2-2; 9 bases are a match to TRBD1. The V gene's germline CDR1 is LNHNV and CDR2 YYDKDF (reference sequence). V shed 3 bases and J 1 base; nucleotides not matched to a gene: 3. This CDR3 spans 16 amino acids. DNA of the CDR3: TGTGCCACCAGCAGTGGACAGGGGAAGAACACCGGGGAGCTGTTTTTT. As protein: CATSSGQGKNTGELFF.

The genes are TRBV9 and TRBJ2-7, with TRBD2 identical over 7 bases. CDR3 length: 13 amino acids. V trimming: 3 bases; J trimming: 3 bases; junction bases outside the gene matches: 3. The germline V gene encodes CDR1 SGDLS and CDR2 YYNGEE. The CDR3 loop is CASSEGGGYEQYF. In DNA, the CDR3 is TGTGCCAGCAGCGAGGGCGGGGGCTACGAGCAGTACTTC.

V is TRBV10-3 and J is TRBJ2-3; 8 bases are shared with TRBD2. CDR3 length equals 16 residues. Trimming took 2 bases from V and 1 from J; bases not matched to a gene: 5. CDR1 and CDR2 from the germline V gene are ENHRY and SYGVKD. CDR3 DNA: TGTGCCATCAGTGAGGCGAGCGGGAGAGGCACAGATACGCAGTATTTT. Translation gives CAISEASGRGTDTQYF.

This chain uses TRBV11-2 with TRBJ2-1, with 7 nucleotides matching TRBD2. J gave up 9 bases and V 4 bases, and 12 bases lay outside the gene matches. Germline V CDR1 and CDR2: SGHAT, FQNNGV. The CDR3 extends over 15 amino acids. CDR3 in amino acids: CASSYGAGDGVEQFF. The CDR3 coding sequence is TGTGCCAGCAGCTATGGTGCGGGAGACGGCGTTGAGCAGTTCTTC.